The present T cell receptor beta chain was sequenced within a study of CD8+CD57+ T cells in acquired aplastic anemia. Across the whole study: Average DNA yield from sorted CD4+ and CD8+ cells was approximately 3 ug. Study-level results: Patients had twenty-nine CD8+ CDR3 sequences in common with controls (the shared set).

V was pared by 5 bases and J by 3 bases, with 3 bases of the junction left unmatched. The V gene's germline CDR1 is KGHDR and CDR2 SFDVKD. The CDR3 has 15 amino acids. On this clonotype: As yet, its antigen is unknown.

Flow cytometry had shown expanded CD8+CD57+ cells in the patients chosen for sequencing. The enrolled patients all had severe acquired aplastic anemia. Among the patients, none had received any therapy at the time of blood sampling. Profiling of TCR beta VDJ combinations and CDR3 sequences used genomic DNA as template. One entry per CDR3 protein results from TCRdb running MiXCR on the reads. The sample gives 80,000 or so distinct CDR3 sequences, about 70% of which show up once; roughly 80% is in the top ten. This clonotype was obtained from a human donor with aplastic anemia. Sequencing input: sorted CD4+, CD8+, or CD8+CD57+ T cells (not recorded which) from PBMCs. The chain combines TRBV24-1 with TRBJ2-5; 12 bases fit TRBD2. Written as DNA, the CDR3 is TGTGCCACCAGTGCGGGACTAGCGGGTAAAGAGACCCAGTACTTC. As protein: CATSAGLAGKETQYF.